Sequencing of this TCR beta chain was carried out in a study of cytomegalovirus exposure and HLA in healthy donors. The study, taken as a whole, reports: A later analysis, which compared TCR beta chains of equal frequency, found the HLA-associated ones more clonally expanded. Cytomegalovirus status was reportedly diagnosed by the classifier with high specificity and sensitivity. Most TCR sequences showed up rarely, but some public TCRs showed up in many donors.

The V end was cut by 6 bases, the J end by 3 bases, with 23 bases between. The CDR3 runs to 17 residues. Germline V gene data show CDR1 as SNHLY and CDR2 as FYNNEI. Amplification used 60 Vbeta primers and 13 Jbeta primers. Clones were read by immunoSEQ multiplex PCR, and TCRdb kept only the in-frame ones, dropping some. This table has roughly 120,000 clones, 65% to 85% appearing once. This clone occurred a few times. The antigen remains undetermined. The sequencing sample was made of PBMCs. The TCR sequence derives from a man in his forties or fifties in good health and CMV-seropositive. This sequence joins TRBV2 and TRBJ2-5; a possible D gene is TRBD2 (5 bases). The DNA for the CDR3 is TGTGCCAGCAGGCGACGGGCTAGCCCTGAACTTAAAGAGACCCAGTACTTC. This codes for CASRRRASPELKETQYF.